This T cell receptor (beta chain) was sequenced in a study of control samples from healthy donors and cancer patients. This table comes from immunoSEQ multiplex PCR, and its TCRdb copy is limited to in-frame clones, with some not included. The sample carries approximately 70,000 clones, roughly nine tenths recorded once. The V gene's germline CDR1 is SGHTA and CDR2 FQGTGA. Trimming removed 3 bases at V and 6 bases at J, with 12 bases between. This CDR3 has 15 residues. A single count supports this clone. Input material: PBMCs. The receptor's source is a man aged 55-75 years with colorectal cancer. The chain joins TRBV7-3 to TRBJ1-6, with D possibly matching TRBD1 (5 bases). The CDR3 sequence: CASSLGRAGNSPLHF. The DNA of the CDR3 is TGTGCCAGCAGCTTGGGCAGGGCCGGTAATTCACCCCTCCACTTT.